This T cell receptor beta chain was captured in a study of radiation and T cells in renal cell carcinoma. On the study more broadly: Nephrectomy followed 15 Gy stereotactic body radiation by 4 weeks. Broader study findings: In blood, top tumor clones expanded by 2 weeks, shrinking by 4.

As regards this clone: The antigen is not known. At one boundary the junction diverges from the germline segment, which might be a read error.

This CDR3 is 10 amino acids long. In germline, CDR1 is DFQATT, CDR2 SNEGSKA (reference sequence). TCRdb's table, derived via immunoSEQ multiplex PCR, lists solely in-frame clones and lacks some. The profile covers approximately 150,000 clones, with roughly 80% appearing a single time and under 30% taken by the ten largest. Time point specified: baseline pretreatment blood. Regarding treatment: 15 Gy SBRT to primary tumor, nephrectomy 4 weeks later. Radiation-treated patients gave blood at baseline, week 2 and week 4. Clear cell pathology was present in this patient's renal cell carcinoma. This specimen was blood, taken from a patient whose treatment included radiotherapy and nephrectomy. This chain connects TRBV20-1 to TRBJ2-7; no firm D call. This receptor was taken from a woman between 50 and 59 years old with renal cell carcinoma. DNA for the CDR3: TGCAGTGCTAGACTGAGCCCGATGGGCTTC. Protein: CSARLSPMGF.